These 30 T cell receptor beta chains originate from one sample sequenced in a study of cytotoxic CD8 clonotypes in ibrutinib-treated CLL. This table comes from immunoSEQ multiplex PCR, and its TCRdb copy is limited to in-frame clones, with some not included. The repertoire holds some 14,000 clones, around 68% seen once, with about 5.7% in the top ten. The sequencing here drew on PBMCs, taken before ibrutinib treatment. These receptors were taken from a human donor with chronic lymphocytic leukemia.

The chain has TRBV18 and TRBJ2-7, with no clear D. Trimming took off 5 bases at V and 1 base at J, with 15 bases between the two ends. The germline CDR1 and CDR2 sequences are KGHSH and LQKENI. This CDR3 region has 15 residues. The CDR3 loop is CASSLPTMGSYEQYF. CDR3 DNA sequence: TGTGCCAGCTCATTACCGACAATGGGGTCCTACGAGCAGTACTTC.

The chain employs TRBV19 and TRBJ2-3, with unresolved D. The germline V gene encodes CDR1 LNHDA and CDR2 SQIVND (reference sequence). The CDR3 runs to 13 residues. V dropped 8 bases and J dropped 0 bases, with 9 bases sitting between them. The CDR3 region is CASGSGSTDTQYF. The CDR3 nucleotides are TGTGCCAGTGGGTCGGGCAGCACAGATACGCAGTATTTT.

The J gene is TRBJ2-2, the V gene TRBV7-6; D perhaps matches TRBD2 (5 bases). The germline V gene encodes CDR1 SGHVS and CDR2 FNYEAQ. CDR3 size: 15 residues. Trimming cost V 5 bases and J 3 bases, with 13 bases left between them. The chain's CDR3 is CASSPRVGDTGELFF. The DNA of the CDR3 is TGTGCCAGCAGCCCAAGAGTCGGGGACACCGGGGAGCTGTTTTTT.

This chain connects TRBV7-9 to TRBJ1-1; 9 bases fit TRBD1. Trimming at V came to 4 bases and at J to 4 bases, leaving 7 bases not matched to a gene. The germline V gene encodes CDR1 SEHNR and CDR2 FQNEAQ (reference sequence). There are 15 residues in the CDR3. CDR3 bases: TGTGCCAGCAGCTCCACAGGGGGCGCCGGCACTGAAGCTTTCTTT. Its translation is CASSSTGGAGTEAFF.

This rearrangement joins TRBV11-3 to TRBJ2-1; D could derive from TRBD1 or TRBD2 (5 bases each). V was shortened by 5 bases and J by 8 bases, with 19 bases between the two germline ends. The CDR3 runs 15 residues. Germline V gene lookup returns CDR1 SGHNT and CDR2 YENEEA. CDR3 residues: CASSPSGSQGDEQFF. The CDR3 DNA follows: TGTGCCAGCAGCCCATCGGGGAGCCAGGGCGATGAGCAGTTCTTC.

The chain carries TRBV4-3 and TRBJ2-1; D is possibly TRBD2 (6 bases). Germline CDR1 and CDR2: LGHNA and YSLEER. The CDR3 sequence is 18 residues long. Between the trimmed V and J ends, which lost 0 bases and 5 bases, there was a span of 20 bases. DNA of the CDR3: TGCGCCAGCAGCCAAGAGGATGGGTCCGGGCGGGGTCACAATGAGCAGTTCTTC. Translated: CASSQEDGSGRGHNEQFF.

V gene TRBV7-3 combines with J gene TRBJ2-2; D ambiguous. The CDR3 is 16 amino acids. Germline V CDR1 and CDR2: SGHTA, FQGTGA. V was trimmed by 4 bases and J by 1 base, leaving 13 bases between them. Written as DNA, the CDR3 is TGTGCCAGCAGCTCAACCCCATCCGTGAACACCGGGGAGCTGTTTTTT. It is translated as CASSSTPSVNTGELFF.

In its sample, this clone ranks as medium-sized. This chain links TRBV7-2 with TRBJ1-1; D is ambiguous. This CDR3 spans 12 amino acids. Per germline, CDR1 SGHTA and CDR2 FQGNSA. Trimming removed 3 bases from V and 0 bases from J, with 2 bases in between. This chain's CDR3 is CASSLLNTEAFF. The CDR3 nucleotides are TGTGCCAGCAGCTTGCTGAACACTGAAGCTTTCTTT.

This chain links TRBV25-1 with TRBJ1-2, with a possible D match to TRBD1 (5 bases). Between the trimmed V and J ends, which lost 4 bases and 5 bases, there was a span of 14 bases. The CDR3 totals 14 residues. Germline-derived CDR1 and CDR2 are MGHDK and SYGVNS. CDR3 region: CASSGPGSGYGYTF. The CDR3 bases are TGTGCCAGCAGTGGCCCAGGGTCGGGGTATGGCTACACCTTC.

The CDR3 here is CAWSGRGDQPQHF. The CDR3 DNA sequence: TGTGCCTGGAGTGGGAGAGGGGATCAGCCCCAGCATTTT. V and J are TRBV30 and TRBJ1-5; D is possibly TRBD1 (5 bases). The CDR3 has 13 amino acids. Germline V lookup: CDR1 GTSNPN, CDR2 SVGIG (reference sequence). The ends were cut back, 1 base at V and 5 bases at J, with 9 bases in the middle.

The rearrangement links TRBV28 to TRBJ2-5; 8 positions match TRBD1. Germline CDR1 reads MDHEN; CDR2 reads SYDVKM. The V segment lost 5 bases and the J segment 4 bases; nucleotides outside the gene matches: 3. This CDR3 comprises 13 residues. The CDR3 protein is CASSRQGRETQYF. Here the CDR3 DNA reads TGTGCCAGCAGTCGACAGGGGAGAGAGACCCAGTACTTC.

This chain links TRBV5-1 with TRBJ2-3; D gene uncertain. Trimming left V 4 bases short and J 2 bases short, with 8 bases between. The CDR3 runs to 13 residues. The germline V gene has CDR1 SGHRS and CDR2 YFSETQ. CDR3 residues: CASSPYPTDTQYF. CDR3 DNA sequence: TGCGCCAGCAGCCCCTACCCCACAGATACGCAGTATTTT.

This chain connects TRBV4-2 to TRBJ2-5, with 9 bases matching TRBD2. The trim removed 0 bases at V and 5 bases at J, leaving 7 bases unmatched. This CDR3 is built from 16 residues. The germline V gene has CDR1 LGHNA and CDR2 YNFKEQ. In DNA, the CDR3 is TGTGCCAGCAGCCAAGATGGAGCGGGAGGCGTCGAGACCCAGTACTTC. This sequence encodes CASSQDGAGGVETQYF.

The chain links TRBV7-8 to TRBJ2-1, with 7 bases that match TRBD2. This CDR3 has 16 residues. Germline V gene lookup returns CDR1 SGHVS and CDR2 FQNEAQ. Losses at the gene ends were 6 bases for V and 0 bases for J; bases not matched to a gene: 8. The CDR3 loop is CASRLTSPPSYNEQFF. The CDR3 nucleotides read TGTGCCAGCAGGCTGACTAGCCCCCCCTCCTACAATGAGCAGTTCTTC.

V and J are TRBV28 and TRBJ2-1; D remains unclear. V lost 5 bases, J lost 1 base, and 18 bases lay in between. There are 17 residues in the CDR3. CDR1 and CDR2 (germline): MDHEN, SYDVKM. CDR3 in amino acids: CASSPRAWGSSYNEQFF. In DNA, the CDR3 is TGTGCCAGCAGTCCCCGGGCCTGGGGTTCTTCCTACAATGAGCAGTTCTTC.

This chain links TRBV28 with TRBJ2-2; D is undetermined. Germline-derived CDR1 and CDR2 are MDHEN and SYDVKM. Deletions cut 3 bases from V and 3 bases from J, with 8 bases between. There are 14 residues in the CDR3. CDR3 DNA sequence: TGTGCCAGCAGTTTGGTCCAGCACACCGGGGAGCTGTTTTTT. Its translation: CASSLVQHTGELFF.

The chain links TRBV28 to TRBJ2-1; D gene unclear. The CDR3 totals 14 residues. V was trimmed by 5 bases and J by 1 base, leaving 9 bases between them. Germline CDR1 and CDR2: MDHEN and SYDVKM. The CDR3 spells CASSRERSYNEQFF. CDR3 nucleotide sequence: TGTGCCAGCAGTCGCGAGCGATCCTACAATGAGCAGTTCTTC.

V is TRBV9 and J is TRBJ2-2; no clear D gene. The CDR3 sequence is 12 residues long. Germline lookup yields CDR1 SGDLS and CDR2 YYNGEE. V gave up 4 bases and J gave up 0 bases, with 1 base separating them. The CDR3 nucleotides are TGTGCCAGCAGCACGAACACCGGGGAGCTGTTTTTT. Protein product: CASSTNTGELFF.

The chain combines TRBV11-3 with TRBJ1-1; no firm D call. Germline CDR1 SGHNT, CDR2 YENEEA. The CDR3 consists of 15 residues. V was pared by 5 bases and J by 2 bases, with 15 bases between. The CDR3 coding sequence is TGTGCCAGCAGCCCGACGTGGAGCAGCAACACTGAAGCTTTCTTT. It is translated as CASSPTWSSNTEAFF.

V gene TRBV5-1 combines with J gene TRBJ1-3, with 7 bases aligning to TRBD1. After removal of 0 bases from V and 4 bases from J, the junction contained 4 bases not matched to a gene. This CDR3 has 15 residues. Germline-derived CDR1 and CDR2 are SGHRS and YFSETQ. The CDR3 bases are TGCGCCAGCAGCTTGGTGGGACAGCCCGGAAACACCATATATTTT. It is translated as CASSLVGQPGNTIYF.

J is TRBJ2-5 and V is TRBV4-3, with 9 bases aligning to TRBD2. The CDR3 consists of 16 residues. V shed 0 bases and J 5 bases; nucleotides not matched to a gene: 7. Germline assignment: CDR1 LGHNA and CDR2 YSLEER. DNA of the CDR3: TGCGCCAGCAGCCAAGATGCGGGAGGGGAGTGGGAGACCCAGTACTTC. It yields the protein CASSQDAGGEWETQYF.

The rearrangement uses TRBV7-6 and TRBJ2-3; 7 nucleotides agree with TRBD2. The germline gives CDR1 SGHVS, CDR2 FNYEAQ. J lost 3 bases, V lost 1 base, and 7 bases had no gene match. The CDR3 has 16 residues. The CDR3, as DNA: TGTGCCAGCAGCTTAGGAAGCGGGGCGGGGACAGATACGCAGTATTTT. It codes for CASSLGSGAGTDTQYF.

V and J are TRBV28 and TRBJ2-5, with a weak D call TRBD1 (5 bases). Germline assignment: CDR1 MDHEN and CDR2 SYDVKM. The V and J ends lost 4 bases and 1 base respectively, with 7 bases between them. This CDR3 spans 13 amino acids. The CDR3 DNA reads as TGTGCCAGCAGTTCTGACAGCCAAGAGACCCAGTACTTC. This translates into CASSSDSQETQYF.

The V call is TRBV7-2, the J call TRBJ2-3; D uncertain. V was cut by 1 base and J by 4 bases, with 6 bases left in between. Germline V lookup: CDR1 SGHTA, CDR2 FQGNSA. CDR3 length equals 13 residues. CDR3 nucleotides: TGTGCCAGCAGCTTAGTGGAGTCAGATACGCAGTATTTT. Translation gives CASSLVESDTQYF.

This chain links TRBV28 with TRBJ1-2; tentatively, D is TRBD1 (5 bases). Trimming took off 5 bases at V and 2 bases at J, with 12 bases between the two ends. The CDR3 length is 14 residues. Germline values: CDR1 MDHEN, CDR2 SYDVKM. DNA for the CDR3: TGTGCCAGCAGTACACCGGGGCAGAACTATGGCTACACCTTC. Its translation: CASSTPGQNYGYTF.

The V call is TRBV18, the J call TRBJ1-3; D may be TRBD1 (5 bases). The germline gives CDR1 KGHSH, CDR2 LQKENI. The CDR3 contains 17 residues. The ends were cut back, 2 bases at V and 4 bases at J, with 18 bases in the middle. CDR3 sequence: CASSPWPNRGPGNTIYF. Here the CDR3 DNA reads TGTGCCAGCTCACCATGGCCCAATCGGGGCCCGGGAAACACCATATATTTT.

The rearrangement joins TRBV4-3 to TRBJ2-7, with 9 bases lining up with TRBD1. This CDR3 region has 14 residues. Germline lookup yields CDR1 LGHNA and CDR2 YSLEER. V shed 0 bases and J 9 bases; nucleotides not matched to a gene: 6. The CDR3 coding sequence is TGCGCCAGCAGCCAAGACCCGGGACAGGGAGGGCAGTACTTC. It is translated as CASSQDPGQGGQYF.

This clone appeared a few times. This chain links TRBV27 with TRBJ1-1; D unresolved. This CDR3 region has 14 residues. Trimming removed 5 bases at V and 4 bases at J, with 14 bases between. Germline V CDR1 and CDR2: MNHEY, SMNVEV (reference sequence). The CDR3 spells CASSAGNWGTEAFF. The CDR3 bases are TGTGCCAGCAGTGCCGGGAACTGGGGCACTGAAGCTTTCTTT.

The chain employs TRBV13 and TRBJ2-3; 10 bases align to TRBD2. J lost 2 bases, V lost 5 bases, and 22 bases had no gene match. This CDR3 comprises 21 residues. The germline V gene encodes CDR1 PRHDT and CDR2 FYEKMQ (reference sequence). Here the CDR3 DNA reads TGTGCCAGCAGCCCCCAGGCCTATGGGCCTAGCGGGAGTGGTGACACAGATACGCAGTATTTT. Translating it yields CASSPQAYGPSGSGDTDTQYF.

CDR3 sequence reads: CASSPQTEYEQYF. CDR3 nucleotides: TGCGCCAGCAGCCCGCAGACAGAATACGAGCAGTACTTC. This chain links TRBV5-1 with TRBJ2-7; tentatively, D is TRBD1 (5 bases). CDR3 length: 13 amino acids. With 4 bases removed from V and 4 bases from J, the gap between germline ends came to 12 bases. In germline, CDR1 is SGHRS, CDR2 YFSETQ. Filled out from reference TRBV5-1 and TRBJ2-7, the complete variable domain reads KAGVTQTPRYLIKTRGQQVTLSCSPISGHRSVSWYQQTPGQGLQFLFEYFSETQRNKGNFPGRFSGRQFSNSRSEMNVSTLELGDSALYLCASSPQTEYEQYFGPGTRLTVT.